The 4 T cell receptor beta chains listed next were all sequenced from one sample in a study of shared clonotypes between healthy human individuals. The table came from immunoSEQ multiplex PCR; TCRdb's copy has only in-frame clones and leaves some out. This table has a few million clones, approximately 93% appearing once. Sequencing was done on a sample of naive CD4+ T cells from PBMCs. Subset of the sample: CD45RA+ positively selected. The receptor set was obtained from a young man in good health. Some clones in this sample may be carry-over from other donors' samples.

V gene TRBV11-3 combines with J gene TRBJ2-1; 8 positions match TRBD1. The ends lost 3 bases at V and 2 bases at J; junction bases unmatched: 3. The germline V gene has CDR1 SGHNT and CDR2 YENEEA. The CDR3 totals 15 residues. The CDR3 region is CASSLQGAPYNEQFF. DNA of the CDR3: TGTGCCAGCAGCTTGCAGGGGGCCCCCTACAATGAGCAGTTCTTC.

This clone was recorded only once. The same CDR3 arises from other DNA sequences in this sample as well. The gene calls are TRBV18 and TRBJ2-1, with 8 bases identical to TRBD2. The CDR3 contains 15 residues. Germline V gene lookup returns CDR1 KGHSH and CDR2 LQKENI. Trimming took 6 bases from V and 4 from J; bases not matched to a gene: 8. The DNA for the CDR3 is TGTGCCAGCTCCCCTGTTAGCGGGACTTACAATGAGCAGTTCTTC. Its protein is CASSPVSGTYNEQFF.

The gene calls are TRBV5-1 and TRBJ2-5; 15 bases line up with TRBD2. J was trimmed by 5 bases and V by 7 bases; bases with no gene match: 15. Germline V lookup: CDR1 SGHRS, CDR2 YFSETQ. The CDR3 extends over 18 amino acids. The chain's CDR3 is CASCLWTSGRAGDETQYF. The CDR3 nucleotides read TGCGCCAGCTGCCTCTGGACTAGCGGGAGGGCCGGGGATGAGACCCAGTACTTC.

The CDR3 sequence is CASSQQTNTEAFF. The CDR3 nucleotides are TGTGCCAGCAGCCAACAAACTAACACTGAAGCTTTCTTT. The V and J genes are TRBV7-9 and TRBJ1-1; no clear D. The CDR3 is 13 amino acids. Germline CDR1 reads SEHNR; CDR2 reads FQNEAQ (reference sequence). V dropped 5 bases and J dropped 2 bases, with 9 bases sitting between them. The full variable domain, with the rest looked up from reference TRBV7-9 and TRBJ1-1, is DTGVSQNPRHKITKRGQNVTFRCDPISEHNRLYWYRQTLGQGPEFLTYFQNEAQLEKSRLLSDRFSAERPKGSFSTLEIQRTEQGDSAMYLCASSQQTNTEAFFGQGTRLTVV.